This T cell receptor beta chain was captured in a study of cytomegalovirus exposure and HLA in healthy donors. Concerning this clone itself: The antigen is not known.

Findings of the study overall: Most sequenced TCRs were rare (though some public TCRs occurred in many donors).

PCR amplification relied on 60 Vbeta primers (plus 13 Jbeta primers). The assay was immunoSEQ multiplex PCR, and TCRdb's table has in-frame clones only and misses some. The sample consists of under 130,000 clones, less than 80% of them appearing once. Among the donors, all were healthy bone marrow donors. Looked up from germline, CDR1 is SEHNR and CDR2 is FQNEAQ (reference sequence). The CDR3 contains 15 residues. The J segment lost 0 bases and the V segment lost 4 bases, leaving 1 base of the junction unmatched. This sequence joins TRBV7-9 and TRBJ1-3; 9 nucleotides agree with TRBD1. This receptor was taken from a man aged 25 to 45 in good health and CMV-seronegative. Material for sequencing was PBMCs. CDR3: CASSSDRGSGNTIYF. The CDR3 nucleotides read TGTGCCAGCAGCTCGGACAGGGGCTCTGGAAACACCATATATTTT.